The T cell receptor (beta chain) under discussion was sequenced for a study of identical twins. Points from the study as a whole: Twins shared out-of-frame alpha sequences with excess low generation probability. Rather than following the same donors, the conclusions depended on cross-sectional statistical analysis. High-abundance cord blood beta clonotypes had fewer insertions; memory repertoires showed none.

Healthy Caucasians alone served as donors. Germline lookup yields CDR1 MGHRA and CDR2 YSYEKL. This CDR3 has 16 residues. J gave up 2 bases and V 1 base, and 5 bases lay outside the gene matches. Each CDR3 protein is one row after TCRdb ran MiXCR on the 5' RACE reads. The profile shows 750,000 to 950,000 distinct CDR3 sequences, around 12% of them singletons. On this clonotype itself: Its antigen is still unknown.

The sample was also reused in another study, on yellow fever vaccine responses in identical twins.

The sequenced sample consisted of PBMCs. This chain uses TRBV4-1 with TRBJ1-5, with TRBD1 matching 7 bases. This sequence originates from a woman younger than 30 in good health. CDR3 amino acids: CASSQGEGGGNQPQHF. CDR3 sequence (DNA): TGCGCCAGCAGCCAAGGGGAAGGGGGCGGCAATCAGCCCCAGCATTTT.